What follows is one TCR beta chain and its context. Antigen unknown. TCRdb re-called the 5' RACE reads and catalogs CDR3 proteins one per entry, DNA excluded. The sample's table shows 500,000 to 700,000 distinct CDR3 sequences. This specimen belongs to a study of T cells expressing NK-cell markers. Study information: It was sorted CD3+CD56-NKG2C+, CD3+CD56+NKG2C- and CD3+CD56+NKG2C+ T cells that provided the TCR beta repertoires. HCMV seropositivity characterized seven of the eight sequenced donors, and seronegativity one. Points from the study as a whole: In a group of several donors, dominant NKG2C+ clonotypes represented roughly 1.0-8% of CD8+ T cells. In four donors, these clonotypes also led the CD3+CD56-NKG2C+ fraction.

This CDR3 has 15 amino acids. Per the germline V gene, CDR1 is KGHSH and CDR2 is LQKENI. The receptor's source is a man younger than 35 in good health. Sequencing used blood T cells: a sorted CD56 or NKG2C T cell subset, CD4+ or CD8+ T cells, or bulk PBMC T cells (not recorded which). The rearrangement uses TRBV18 and TRBJ2-1; TCRdb indicates TRBD2, and absent DNA this call remains unverified. CDR3 in amino acids: CASSPFERGYNEQFF.